The clone carrying this T cell receptor beta chain occurred a few times. Assay: immunoSEQ multiplex PCR; the TCRdb copy retains only in-frame clones and omits some. The sample lists about 290,000 clones; 89% were seen once. The data are from a study of blood T cell repertoires in COVID-19. Study-wide background: PBMCs, B-cell-depleted T cells, or T cells were the source of the cDNA or gDNA that made up the material.

The study drew participants aged roughly 18 to 95 years from fewer than 30 US areas. Each participant's cohort was designated according to participant-reported clinical history. Recovery among Cohort 3 donors was established by two negative PCRs, clearance, or symptom resolution. The CDR3 length is 15 residues. Germline V gene data show CDR1 as SNHLY and CDR2 as FYNNEI. Deletions cut 4 bases from V and 4 bases from J, with 13 bases between. This sequence was found in a middle-aged woman who had recovered from COVID-19. The sequencing sample was made of PBMCs or T cells enriched from blood (not recorded which). The V gene is TRBV2, the J gene TRBJ2-2, with a tentative D call TRBD2 (6 bases). The CDR3 is CASSGRERSTGELFF. Written as DNA, the CDR3 is TGTGCCAGCAGTGGGCGGGAAAGGAGCACCGGGGAGCTGTTTTTT.